The 5 T cell receptor beta chains below were found in one sample sequenced in a study of PD-1 blockade in classical Hodgkin lymphoma. Relapses following autologous stem cell transplantation were seen in all patients, with brentuximab vedotin exposure varying. The assay was immunoSEQ multiplex PCR, and TCRdb's table has in-frame clones only and misses some. This sample has roughly 150,000 clones, with 78% found just once. The sequencing used peripheral blood mononuclear cells (PBMCs), collected before the second cycle of nivolumab. The receptor set was obtained from a human donor with classical Hodgkin lymphoma.

Here the CDR3 reads CASSSETGPPNTEAFF. The DNA of the CDR3 is TGTGCCAGCAGCTCTGAGACAGGGCCCCCGAACACTGAAGCTTTCTTT. The chain carries TRBV11-2 and TRBJ1-1, with 7 bases aligning to TRBD1. Losses at the gene ends were 4 bases for V and 1 base for J; bases not matched to a gene: 9. CDR3 length: 16 amino acids. Germline values: CDR1 SGHAT, CDR2 FQNNGV.

The V gene is TRBV2, the J gene TRBJ2-1, with TRBD2 identical over 13 bases. Germline V gene data show CDR1 as SNHLY and CDR2 as FYNNEI. V dropped 4 bases and J dropped 7; count of bases not matched to a gene: 7. This CDR3 has 16 amino acids. The CDR3 region is CASSVWTSGSLNEQFF. CDR3 bases: TGTGCCAGCAGTGTCTGGACTAGCGGGAGTCTGAATGAGCAGTTCTTC.

V gene TRBV9 combines with J gene TRBJ2-1, with 7 bases matching TRBD2. CDR1 and CDR2 (germline): SGDLS, YYNGEE. The CDR3 sequence is 18 residues long. V shed 0 bases, J shed 4 bases, and the junction held 13 bases outside the gene matches. CDR3 sequence (DNA): TGTGCCAGCAGCGTAGTTTCGGGCGTAGCGGGTTCTTACAATGAGCAGTTCTTC. This codes for CASSVVSGVAGSYNEQFF.

This clone has a single count. The rearrangement joins TRBV11-2 to TRBJ2-1; the match to TRBD1 covers 10 bases. The V gene's germline CDR1 is SGHAT and CDR2 FQNNGV. The V segment lost 5 bases and the J segment 1 base; nucleotides outside the gene matches: 5. The CDR3 is 16 amino acids. CDR3 sequence: CASSERTGGSYNEQFF. CDR3 nucleotide sequence: TGTGCCAGCAGCGAACGGACAGGGGGTTCCTACAATGAGCAGTTCTTC. The whole variable domain, remainder taken from reference TRBV11-2 and TRBJ2-1, is EAGVAQSPRYKIIEKRQSVAFWCNPISGHATLYWYQQILGQGPKLLIQFQNNGVVDDSQLPKDRFSAERLKGVDSTLKIQPAKLEDSAVYLCASSERTGGSYNEQFFGPGTRLTVL.

The gene calls are TRBV28 and TRBJ2-1; D may be TRBD2 (6 bases). Trimming removed 3 bases from V and 4 bases from J, with 16 bases in between. Germline V gene sequence: CDR1 MDHEN, CDR2 SYDVKM. The CDR3 has 16 residues. CDR3 residues: CASSFQSGWNYNEQFF. The CDR3 nucleotides are TGTGCCAGCAGTTTCCAAAGCGGGTGGAATTACAATGAGCAGTTCTTC. Based on the CDR3 plus reference TRBV28 and TRBJ2-1, the full variable domain is DVKVTQSSRYLVKRTGEKVFLECVQDMDHENMFWYRQDPGLGLRLIYFSYDVKMKEKGDIPEGYSVSREKKERFSLILESASTNQTSMYLCASSFQSGWNYNEQFFGPGTRLTVL.